This is a list of T cell receptor beta chains from one sample in a study of T cell repertoires in cytomegalovirus infection. Their recognized antigens are unknown. TCRdb re-analysed the reads in MiXCR, keeping a single row per CDR3 protein. The sample has about 570,000 distinct CDR3 sequences; about 40% are singletons. The source material was cultured PBMCs, sampled from culture after CMV antigen stimulation. All receptors come from a human donor in good health (CMV status not recorded). Some clones in this sample may be carry-over from other donors' samples. Both conserved end residues are part of each CDR3. D genes are given only for firm matches. Some rows have no size entry. The others give once, few or many, or a class for an expanded clone.

.,.,TRBV12-3/TRBV12-4,TRBJ2-2,TGTGCCAGCAGTTTACGGGGCTACACCGGGGAGCTGTTTTTT,CASSLRGYTGELFF
TRBD1,many,TRBV7-2,TRBJ1-1,TGTGCCAGCAGCTCGGGACAGGGGAAATGGAACACTGAAGCTTTCTTT,CASSSGQGKWNTEAFF
.,.,TRBV19,TRBJ1-2,TGTGCCAGTAGTATGTCAGGGCCTGGCTACACCTTC,CASSMSGPGYTF
.,.,TRBV27,TRBJ1-2,TGTGCCTCCCGGGGACTGTCGGCTAACTATGGCTACACCTTC,CASRGLSANYGYTF
TRBD2,.,TRBV4-3,TRBJ2-1,TGCGCCAGCAGCCAAGCAGGGACTAGCGTCTATGAGCAGTTCTTC,CASSQAGTSVYEQFF
TRBD1,few,TRBV6-1,TRBJ1-1,TGTGCCAGCAGTGATCAGGGGGCGGGCGGCACTGAAGCTTTCTTT,CASSDQGAGGTEAFF
.,.,TRBV12-3/TRBV12-4,TRBJ2-3,TGTGCCAGCAGCCCCTGGGGTGGGCGGAGCACAGATACGCAGTATTTT,CASSPWGGRSTDTQYF
.,.,TRBV10-3,TRBJ2-1,TGTGCCATCAGAGAAAGGCTCGGGGACAATGAGCAGTTCTTC,CAIRERLGDNEQFF
.,many,TRBV7-6,TRBJ2-3,TGTGCCAGCAGCTTAGTCCTTTTGGATACGCAGTATTTT,CASSLVLLDTQYF
TRBD1,few,TRBV6-5,TRBJ2-3,TGTGCCAGCAGTAGGGACAGCCCAGATACGCAGTATTTT,CASSRDSPDTQYF
.,.,TRBV2,TRBJ1-1,TGTGCCAGCAGTGCTGGCAGCCTGAACACTGAAGCTTTCTTT,CASSAGSLNTEAFF
TRBD1,.,TRBV20-1,TRBJ1-5,TGCAGTGCTAGAGACGCCAGGGGGGAACAGCCCCAGCATTTT,CSARDARGEQPQHF
.,.,TRBV13,TRBJ2-5,TGTGCCAGCAGCCGTGAGGCCCAAGAGACCCAGTACTTC,CASSREAQETQYF
TRBD2,many,TRBV11-2,TRBJ2-1,TGTGCCAGCAGCCCGGGACTAGCGGACTACAATGAGCAGTTCTTC,CASSPGLADYNEQFF
TRBD2,.,TRBV28,TRBJ2-1,TGTGCCGTCGAACAGGAGCGGGGATACAATGAGCAGTTCTTC,CAVEQERGYNEQFF
.,few,TRBV6-1,TRBJ2-7,TGTGCCAGCACCGACACAGGCCAGGAGCAGTACTTC,CASTDTGQEQYF
.,few,TRBV7-2,TRBJ1-3,TGTGCCAGCAGCAACGGGCCCCTCTACTCTGGAAACACCATATATTTT,CASSNGPLYSGNTIYF
.,few,TRBV7-2,TRBJ2-7,TGTGCCAGCAGCAGGCGAAGCCAGGTGTACGAGCAGTACTTC,CASSRRSQVYEQYF
.,few,TRBV7-8,TRBJ1-4,TGTGCCAGCAGCCCCGGAGCGGGGGGTTACGGTGAAAAACTGTTTTTT,CASSPGAGGYGEKLFF
TRBD2,few,TRBV12-3/TRBV12-4,TRBJ2-1,TGTGCCAGCAGTTTAAGTAGCGGGGGCTCCTACAATGAGCAGTTCTTC,CASSLSSGGSYNEQFF
.,.,TRBV19,TRBJ1-4,TGTGCCAGTAGTATTGGCGGGTCAGGAATGGCTAATGAAAAACTGTTTTTT,CASSIGGSGMANEKLFF
.,.,TRBV5-4,TRBJ2-3,TGTGCCAGCAGCTTGGACCCTACTAGTGCGGATACGCAGTATTTT,CASSLDPTSADTQYF
.,.,TRBV27,TRBJ1-5,TGTGCCAGCAGTCGTTCGGGGCATCAGCCCCAGCATTTT,CASSRSGHQPQHF
.,.,TRBV7-2,TRBJ1-5,TGTGCCAGCAGCTTCGACATCAATCAGCCCCAGCATTTT,CASSFDINQPQHF
.,few,TRBV7-2,TRBJ2-7,TGTGCCAGCAGCTCGGGGTTGGGCAACGAGCAGTACTTC,CASSSGLGNEQYF
TRBD1,.,TRBV7-9,TRBJ2-3,TGTGCCAGCAGCTCAGAGGGACAGGGAGTTTCCTATACGCAGTATTTT,CASSSEGQGVSYTQYF
TRBD2,.,TRBV20-1,TRBJ2-1,TGCAGTGCTAGAGAAGGGACTAGTAGCTACAATGAGCAGTTCTTC,CSAREGTSSYNEQFF
.,few,TRBV11-1,TRBJ2-7,TGTGCCAGCAGCCGAAACCCGGGGCCCTACGAGCAGTACTTC,CASSRNPGPYEQYF
TRBD2,many,TRBV7-2,TRBJ2-1,TGTGCCAGCAGCTTTAGCGGGGGGGCGTCGAATGAGCAGTTCTTC,CASSFSGGASNEQFF
TRBD1,few,TRBV10-3,TRBJ2-2,TGTGCCATCAGCTCGACAGGGAAGGGCACCGGGGAGCTGTTTTTT,CAISSTGKGTGELFF
.,.,TRBV12-3/TRBV12-4,TRBJ2-3,TGTGCCACCCATTGGGGTAGATTGGCAGATACGCAGTATTTT,CATHWGRLADTQYF
.,few,TRBV2,TRBJ2-7,TGTGCCAGCAGTGTCAGGGACCGCTGGGAGCAGTACTTC,CASSVRDRWEQYF
.,.,TRBV12-3/TRBV12-4,TRBJ1-1,TGTGCCATCAAGGGGAACACTGAAGCTTTCTTT,CAIKGNTEAFF
TRBD1,few,TRBV12-3/TRBV12-4,TRBJ2-7,TGTGCCAGCAGCAAGACAGGGGGCCGGGACTACTCCTACGAGCAGTACTTC,CASSKTGGRDYSYEQYF
.,many,TRBV7-8,TRBJ1-1,TGTGCCAGCAGCCTCGTAGGGGTTTCTGAAGCTTTCTTT,CASSLVGVSEAFF
.,.,TRBV6-5,TRBJ2-3,TGTGCCACCTCAAGGGGGGCGACAGATACGCAGTATTTT,CATSRGATDTQYF
.,.,TRBV11-2,TRBJ2-3,TGTGCCAGCAGTCCTACGCGGGCTACGCAGTATTTT,CASSPTRATQYF
.,many,TRBV7-2,TRBJ1-1,TGTGCCAGCAGCTTAGAGGGGGTCACTGAAGCTTTCTTT,CASSLEGVTEAFF
.,few,TRBV7-9,TRBJ2-3,TGTGCCAGCAGCTTGAAGGGAAATACGCAGTATTTT,CASSLKGNTQYF
.,few,TRBV7-2,TRBJ1-1,TGTGCCAGCAGCTCGGAGGTGGGGACTGAAGCTTTCTTT,CASSSEVGTEAFF
TRBD2,.,TRBV5-1,TRBJ2-3,TGCGCCAGCAGCTCCCCTAGCGGGTCGCGGCAGGATACGCAGTATTTT,CASSSPSGSRQDTQYF
TRBD1,.,TRBV6-1,TRBJ1-5,TGTGCCAGCAATCAGCCGGGACAGGGGTTCAATCAGCCCCAGCATTTT,CASNQPGQGFNQPQHF
.,.,TRBV18,TRBJ2-1,TGTGCCAGCTCACGCTTACAGGGCTGGGGACACAATGAGCAGTTCTTC,CASSRLQGWGHNEQFF
.,few,TRBV12-3/TRBV12-4,TRBJ1-4,TGTGCCAGCAGTTCATCACCGGACCGCCGGCACTTT,CASSSSPDRRHF
TRBD1,.,TRBV20-1,TRBJ2-1,TGCAGTGCTCCCCGACCGGACAGGGTGAATGAGCAGTTCTTC,CSAPRPDRVNEQFF
.,.,TRBV7-2,TRBJ2-7,TGTGCCAGCAGCTCCGTGTGGGGGGCCAACGAGCAGTACTTC,CASSSVWGANEQYF
TRBD1,.,TRBV10-3,TRBJ2-3,TGTGCCATCAGGAGGACAGGGGGTATTGGAGATACGCAGTATTTT,CAIRRTGGIGDTQYF